The rows below give T cell receptor beta chains drawn from one sample of a study of PD-1 blockade in mismatch repair-deficient tumors. TCRdb keeps only in-frame clones here, not all; method: immunoSEQ multiplex PCR. Counted here are 120,000 or so clones, around nine tenths occurring once; the ten biggest clones make up around 11%. Sequences were derived from peripheral blood, sampled roughly 70 weeks after starting pembrolizumab. The receptor set was obtained from an adult with mismatch repair-deficient cancer. CDR3s include the opening cysteine and the closing phenylalanine or tryptophan. A D gene is named only where the DNA matches it firmly. Some rows have no size entry. The others give once, few or many, or a class for an expanded clone.

TRBV10-2	-	TRBD2	TRBJ2-1	CASSESASGRAEQFF	TGCGCCAGCAGTGAGTCGGCTAGCGGGAGGGCTGAGCAGTTCTTC
TRBV6-1	few	TRBD1	TRBJ2-5	CASHPRTGGFETQYF	TGTGCCAGCCACCCCCGGACAGGGGGCTTCGAGACCCAGTACTTC
TRBV6-5	once	-	TRBJ2-2	CASSYGGDTGELFF	TGTGCCAGCAGTTACGGAGGGGACACCGGGGAGCTGTTTTTT
TRBV7-9	-	TRBD2	TRBJ2-2	CASSSSRTRWEQGELFF	TGTGCCAGCAGTTCTAGCCGGACTAGGTGGGAGCAAGGGGAGCTGTTTTTT
TRBV5-5	-	TRBD2	TRBJ2-2	CASSSWTSGPGELFF	TGTGCCAGCAGCTCCTGGACTAGCGGGCCCGGGGAGCTGTTTTTT
TRBV2	-	TRBD1	TRBJ1-2	CASSDPLRTGFFFGYTF	TGTGCCAGCAGTGACCCCCTACGGACAGGGTTCTTCTTTGGCTACACCTTC
TRBV7-8	-	-	TRBJ2-5	CASSLGSGLQETQYF	TGTGCCAGCAGCTTAGGATCAGGGCTGCAAGAGACCCAGTACTTC
TRBV28	-	TRBD2	TRBJ2-1	CASSGTPGLAAHNEQFF	TGTGCCAGCAGTGGCACCCCGGGACTAGCGGCCCACAATGAGCAGTTCTTC
TRBV29-1	once	TRBD1	TRBJ1-2	CSVEGDRGQDYGYTF	TGCAGCGTTGAAGGGGACAGGGGGCAGGACTATGGCTACACCTTC
TRBV5-6	-	TRBD1	TRBJ1-4	CASSLQGREEKLFF	TGTGCCAGCAGCTTACAGGGGAGAGAGGAAAAACTGTTTTTT
TRBV10-3	-	-	TRBJ2-1	CATEGTESDGRQFF	TGTGCCACCGAAGGGACCGAGTCTGATGGGAGGCAGTTCTTC
TRBV5-1	-	-	TRBJ2-1	CASSPSTFGYNEQFF	TGCGCCAGCAGCCCTAGTACTTTTGGCTACAATGAGCAGTTCTTC
TRBV5-1	-	-	TRBJ1-3	CASSWDRDNAGNTIYF	TGCGCCAGCAGCTGGGACCGGGACAATGCTGGAAACACCATATATTTT
TRBV29-1	-	TRBD1	TRBJ1-5	CSVATGTGGGMAQHF	TGCAGCGTTGCAACCGGGACAGGGGGGGGTATGGCCCAGCATTTT
TRBV4-1	-	-	TRBJ2-5	CASSQDKGKQETQYF	TGCGCCAGCAGCCAAGATAAGGGTAAACAAGAGACCCAGTACTTC
TRBV19	-	-	TRBJ2-2	CASSSGSLTGELFF	TGTGCCAGTAGTTCGGGCAGCCTCACCGGGGAGCTGTTTTTT
TRBV7-9	-	TRBD1	TRBJ2-7	CASSSRTGSYEQYF	TGTGCCAGCAGCTCCCGGACAGGGTCTTACGAGCAGTACTTC
TRBV6-5	-	-	TRBJ2-7	CASSLSVIRNEQYF	TGTGCCAGCAGCTTATCGGTAATCCGTAACGAGCAGTACTTC
TRBV11-2	once	-	TRBJ2-7	CASSQSPGPTYEQYF	TGTGCCAGCAGCCAAAGTCCGGGCCCCACCTACGAGCAGTACTTC
TRBV4-1	few	TRBD2	TRBJ2-7	CASSQPSGLAESYEQYF	TGCGCCAGCAGCCAACCCTCTGGACTAGCGGAGTCCTACGAGCAGTACTTC
TRBV10-1	-	-	TRBJ2-2	CASREGQTITGELFF	TGCGCCAGCAGAGAAGGACAGACTATCACCGGGGAGCTGTTTTTT
TRBV19	-	TRBD1	TRBJ2-1	CASTYRDRGRNEQFF	TGTGCCAGTACCTACCGGGACAGGGGGCGAAATGAGCAGTTCTTC
TRBV7-9	-	TRBD1	TRBJ2-7	CASSSTVGTGGGHYEQYF	TGTGCCAGCAGCTCAACGGTCGGGACAGGCGGCGGGCACTACGAGCAGTACTTC
TRBV6-5	-	TRBD2	TRBJ2-1	CASRVGTSGYNEQFF	TGTGCCAGCAGGGTCGGGACTAGCGGCTACAATGAGCAGTTCTTC
TRBV19	-	TRBD1	TRBJ2-7	CASRGFRDRVSEQYF	TGTGCCAGTAGGGGATTCCGGGACAGGGTGAGCGAGCAGTACTTC
TRBV11-2	-	TRBD1	TRBJ2-7	CASSLDHLGTAPYEQYF	TGTGCCAGCAGCTTAGATCATTTAGGGACAGCACCATACGAGCAGTACTTC
TRBV29-1	-	TRBD2	TRBJ2-2	CSVPRGGGTGELFF	TGCAGCGTACCTCGGGGGGGAGGCACCGGGGAGCTGTTTTTT
TRBV4-3	-	-	TRBJ1-2	CASSQGKRFGYTF	TGCGCCAGCAGCCAAGGGAAAAGGTTTGGCTACACCTTC
TRBV5-1	-	-	TRBJ1-1	CASSLVRGTEAFF	TGCGCCAGCAGCTTGGTGAGGGGAACTGAAGCTTTCTTT
TRBV30	-	TRBD2	TRBJ2-7	CAWSVAGGFDEQYF	TGTGCCTGGAGCGTAGCGGGAGGATTCGACGAGCAGTACTTC
TRBV7-2	-	-	TRBJ1-1	CASSFAPTEAFF	TGTGCCAGCAGCTTTGCCCCCACTGAAGCTTTCTTT
TRBV6-5	once	-	TRBJ2-3	CASRAGGLADTQYF	TGTGCCAGCAGGGCAGGGGGACTTGCAGATACGCAGTATTTT
TRBV2	-	-	TRBJ2-6	CASSEAGANVLTF	TGTGCCAGCAGTGAAGCTGGGGCCAACGTCCTGACTTTC
TRBV11-2	-	-	TRBJ2-1	CASSPRGGARDEQFF	TGTGCCAGCAGCCCTAGAGGCGGGGCCAGGGATGAGCAGTTCTTC
TRBV15	-	TRBD1	TRBJ2-1	CATSRDPGTGGVRSYNEQFF	TGTGCCACCAGCAGAGACCCCGGGACAGGGGGCGTCCGGTCCTACAATGAGCAGTTCTTC
TRBV11-2	once	TRBD2	TRBJ2-1	CASSFSGNHNEQFF	TGTGCCAGCAGCTTCAGCGGGAATCACAATGAGCAGTTCTTC
TRBV11-2	-	-	TRBJ1-5	CASSTTSNQPQHF	TGTGCCAGCAGCACCACCTCTAATCAGCCCCAGCATTTT
TRBV6-1	once	-	TRBJ1-2	CASSEINTVGGYGYTF	TGTGCCAGCAGTGAAATTAACACAGTGGGGGGCTATGGCTACACCTTC
TRBV27	-	TRBD1	TRBJ2-6	CASSLTGGAGANVLTF	TGTGCCAGCAGTTTAACAGGGGGCGCTGGGGCCAACGTCCTGACTTTC
TRBV27	-	TRBD1	TRBJ2-7	CASSSGTGRYEQYF	TGTGCCAGCAGTTCCGGGACAGGACGGTACGAGCAGTACTTC
TRBV5-1	-	-	TRBJ2-7	CASSLVPEDEQYF	TGCGCCAGCAGCTTGGTCCCCGAGGACGAGCAGTACTTC
TRBV9	-	-	TRBJ2-7	CASSVGWGSSYEQYF	TGTGCCAGCAGCGTAGGGTGGGGGAGCTCCTACGAGCAGTACTTC
TRBV5-1	-	-	TRBJ2-7	CASSLSGGFTYEQYF	TGCGCCAGCAGCTTGTCAGGGGGGTTTACCTACGAGCAGTACTTC
TRBV11-2	-	TRBD1	TRBJ1-1	CASSFRDRNTEAFF	TGTGCCAGCAGCTTCCGGGACAGGAACACTGAAGCTTTCTTT
TRBV5-1	-	-	TRBJ2-7	CASSSGRGALYEQYF	TGCGCCAGCAGCTCCGGACGGGGGGCCCTCTACGAGCAGTACTTC
TRBV2	-	-	TRBJ1-3	CASSGRQGTDTIYF	TGTGCCAGCAGTGGGAGGCAGGGGACGGACACCATATATTTT
TRBV7-8	-	TRBD2	TRBJ2-7	CASSLFTLAGHEQYF	TGTGCCAGCAGCTTATTTACACTAGCGGGACACGAGCAGTACTTC